The table lists the clone carrying this T cell receptor (beta chain) with a few counts. Data came from immunoSEQ multiplex PCR; TCRdb stores just in-frame clones and leaves some out. The sample includes 70,000 to 90,000 clones, roughly 77% of them seen just once. This sample is drawn from a study of blood T cell repertoires in COVID-19. The CDR3 contains 14 residues. The V segment lost 4 bases and the J segment 4 bases; nucleotides outside the gene matches: 5. CDR1 and CDR2 (germline): SGHTS, YDEGEE. The chain has TRBV5-8 and TRBJ1-3; 7 bases agree with TRBD1. Source material: peripheral blood. This TCR was recovered from a human donor in a cohort sampled during active COVID-19. CDR3 nucleotides: TGTGCCAGCAGCCCGACAGGGAGAGGAAACACCATATATTTT. It encodes CASSPTGRGNTIYF.